Listed below are T cell receptor beta chains from one sample, sequenced in a study of OX40 agonist ivuxolimab in advanced cancers. Produced via immunoSEQ multiplex PCR; TCRdb's table is partial and in-frame only. The profile shows 40,000 or so clones, 88% of them singletons. This specimen consisted of CD4+ or CD8+ T cells sorted from blood, obtained in a trial of the OX40 agonist ivuxolimab. All receptors derive from an adult with an advanced solid tumor such as melanoma, head and neck, liver or kidney cancer. CDR3s include the opening cysteine and the closing phenylalanine or tryptophan. A D gene is named only where the DNA matches it firmly. Rows may omit the clone size; those that give it use once, few, many or a size class.

CDR3aa: CSVEGGETYEQYF
CDR3nt: TGCAGCGTTGAAGGAGGGGAGACCTACGAGCAGTACTTC
j_gene: TRBJ2-7
d_gene: NA
v_gene: TRBV29-1
abundance: NA

CDR3aa: CASSFRSPLGEQYF
CDR3nt: TGTGCCAGCAGCTTTCGCAGCCCCTTGGGTGAGCAGTACTTC
j_gene: TRBJ2-7
d_gene: NA
v_gene: TRBV5-6
abundance: NA

CDR3aa: CASSPRAAPASYEQYF
CDR3nt: TGCGCCAGCAGCCCTAGGGCTGCCCCCGCTTCCTACGAGCAGTACTTC
j_gene: TRBJ2-7
d_gene: NA
v_gene: TRBV5-1
abundance: NA

CDR3aa: CASSTLPGGPYGYTF
CDR3nt: TGCGCCAGCAGCACTCTGCCAGGGGGTCCCTATGGCTACACCTTC
j_gene: TRBJ1-2
d_gene: TRBD1
v_gene: TRBV5-1
abundance: NA

CDR3aa: CASCGTGGTGNYEQYF
CDR3nt: TGTGCCAGCTGCGGGACCGGGGGGACAGGGAACTACGAGCAGTACTTC
j_gene: TRBJ2-7
d_gene: TRBD1
v_gene: TRBV14
abundance: NA

CDR3aa: CATATGATYEQYF
CDR3nt: TGTGCCACGGCGACAGGCGCGACCTACGAGCAGTACTTC
j_gene: TRBJ2-7
d_gene: NA
v_gene: TRBV19
abundance: NA

CDR3aa: CASSPGTGAFHEQYF
CDR3nt: TGTGCCAGCAGCCCCGGGACAGGGGCATTCCACGAGCAGTACTTC
j_gene: TRBJ2-7
d_gene: TRBD1
v_gene: TRBV11-1
abundance: NA

CDR3aa: CASSLKQFQETQYF
CDR3nt: TGTGCCAGCAGCTTGAAACAGTTCCAAGAGACCCAGTACTTC
j_gene: TRBJ2-5
d_gene: NA
v_gene: TRBV5-6
abundance: NA

CDR3aa: CASSISGSGQDPLGANEKLFF
CDR3nt: TGTGCCAGCAGCATTTCCGGATCCGGACAGGACCCTCTTGGGGCTAATGAAAAACTGTTTTTT
j_gene: TRBJ1-4
d_gene: TRBD1
v_gene: TRBV28
abundance: NA

CDR3aa: CAISESSGGIGAFF
CDR3nt: TGTGCCATCAGTGAGTCGAGTGGGGGAATAGGAGCTTTCTTT
j_gene: TRBJ1-1
d_gene: NA
v_gene: TRBV10-3
abundance: NA

CDR3aa: CASSRTVNEEKLFF
CDR3nt: TGTGCCAGTAGTAGGACGGTGAATGAAGAAAAACTGTTTTTT
j_gene: TRBJ1-4
d_gene: NA
v_gene: TRBV19
abundance: once

CDR3aa: CASSLTGSLYNEQFF
CDR3nt: TGTGCCAGCAGCTTAACCGGATCCCTATACAATGAGCAGTTCTTC
j_gene: TRBJ2-1
d_gene: NA
v_gene: TRBV11-2
abundance: NA

CDR3aa: CASNLGRSSYNEQFF
CDR3nt: TGTGCCAGCAACCTAGGAAGGAGCTCCTACAATGAGCAGTTCTTC
j_gene: TRBJ2-1
d_gene: NA
v_gene: TRBV27
abundance: NA

CDR3aa: CASSIVAGGTEQYF
CDR3nt: TGTGCCAGTAGTATAGTCGCGGGGGGGACCGAGCAGTACTTC
j_gene: TRBJ2-7
d_gene: TRBD2
v_gene: TRBV19
abundance: NA

CDR3aa: CASSLSPGYYEQYF
CDR3nt: TGTGCCAGCAGCCTTAGCCCTGGGTACTACGAGCAGTACTTC
j_gene: TRBJ2-7
d_gene: NA
v_gene: TRBV7-8
abundance: NA

CDR3aa: CASSLGRLLLMNTEAFF
CDR3nt: TGCGCCAGCAGCCTCGGACGGCTACTTCTTATGAACACTGAAGCTTTCTTT
j_gene: TRBJ1-1
d_gene: NA
v_gene: TRBV5-1
abundance: NA

CDR3aa: CASSYDRGPYNEQFF
CDR3nt: TGTGCCAGCAGCTACGACAGGGGCCCCTACAATGAGCAGTTCTTC
j_gene: TRBJ2-1
d_gene: TRBD1
v_gene: TRBV6-5
abundance: NA

CDR3aa: CASTGRDTEAFF
CDR3nt: TGTGCCAGCACTGGGAGGGACACTGAAGCTTTCTTT
j_gene: TRBJ1-1
d_gene: NA
v_gene: TRBV13
abundance: NA

CDR3aa: CASSLNQNMAEKLFF
CDR3nt: TGCGCCAGCAGCCTAAACCAGAACATGGCAGAAAAACTGTTTTTT
j_gene: TRBJ1-4
d_gene: NA
v_gene: TRBV4-1
abundance: NA

CDR3aa: CASSVGRGQSYEQYF
CDR3nt: TGTGCCAGCAGCGTAGGACGGGGACAGTCCTACGAGCAGTACTTC
j_gene: TRBJ2-7
d_gene: TRBD1
v_gene: TRBV9
abundance: NA

CDR3aa: CASSFDTNNEQFF
CDR3nt: TGTGCCAGCAGCTTTGACACTAACAATGAGCAGTTCTTC
j_gene: TRBJ2-1
d_gene: NA
v_gene: TRBV7-6
abundance: NA

CDR3aa: CASSSRLAGGYEQYF
CDR3nt: TGTGCCAGTTCTTCTCGGCTAGCGGGGGGCTACGAGCAGTACTTC
j_gene: TRBJ2-7
d_gene: TRBD2
v_gene: TRBV27
abundance: NA

CDR3aa: CASSLSLSQQPQHF
CDR3nt: TGTGCCAGCAGCTTGAGCCTATCGCAGCAGCCCCAGCATTTT
j_gene: TRBJ1-5
d_gene: NA
v_gene: TRBV5-6
abundance: NA

CDR3aa: CASSRGGTDTQYF
CDR3nt: TGTGCCAGCAGCCGGGGAGGGACAGATACGCAGTATTTT
j_gene: TRBJ2-3
d_gene: TRBD2
v_gene: TRBV4-2
abundance: NA

CDR3aa: CASSIPYSVYGYTF
CDR3nt: TGTGCCAGTAGTATACCCTACTCCGTATATGGCTACACCTTC
j_gene: TRBJ1-2
d_gene: NA
v_gene: TRBV19
abundance: NA

CDR3aa: CASSLGQGSYEQYF
CDR3nt: TGTGCCAGCAGCCTTGGACAGGGTTCCTACGAGCAGTACTTC
j_gene: TRBJ2-7
d_gene: TRBD1
v_gene: TRBV5-6
abundance: NA

CDR3aa: CASSLDPQNYNSPLHF
CDR3nt: TGTGCCAGCAGCTTAGATCCCCAGAATTATAATTCACCCCTCCACTTT
j_gene: TRBJ1-6
d_gene: NA
v_gene: TRBV11-2
abundance: few

CDR3aa: CASSQEPSYGYTF
CDR3nt: TGTGCCAGCAGCCAAGAGCCCAGCTATGGCTACACCTTC
j_gene: TRBJ1-2
d_gene: NA
v_gene: TRBV4-2
abundance: NA

CDR3aa: CASSPGTAADTQYF
CDR3nt: TGTGCCAGCAGCCCAGGGACCGCGGCAGATACGCAGTATTTT
j_gene: TRBJ2-3
d_gene: NA
v_gene: TRBV11-3
abundance: few

CDR3aa: CASSTWTLTEQFF
CDR3nt: TGTGCCAGCAGCACCTGGACGCTTACGGAGCAGTTCTTC
j_gene: TRBJ2-1
d_gene: NA
v_gene: TRBV6-5
abundance: NA

CDR3aa: CASSQERQGRGTQYF
CDR3nt: TGCGCCAGCAGCCAAGAGAGGCAGGGAAGAGGGACCCAGTACTTC
j_gene: TRBJ2-5
d_gene: NA
v_gene: TRBV4-1
abundance: NA

CDR3aa: CASSPQRDTQYF
CDR3nt: TGTGCCAGCAGCCCCCAAAGAGATACGCAGTATTTT
j_gene: TRBJ2-3
d_gene: NA
v_gene: TRBV7-9
abundance: NA

CDR3aa: CASSPGTSYEQYF
CDR3nt: TGTGCCAGCAGTCCCGGGACATCCTACGAGCAGTACTTC
j_gene: TRBJ2-7
d_gene: NA
v_gene: TRBV7-2
abundance: NA

CDR3aa: CASSLRDRSSYEQYF
CDR3nt: TGTGCCAGCAGTCTCCGGGACCGAAGCTCCTACGAGCAGTACTTC
j_gene: TRBJ2-7
d_gene: NA
v_gene: TRBV27
abundance: NA

CDR3aa: CASSVPMGAQETQYF
CDR3nt: TGTGCCAGCAGCGTACCAATGGGGGCGCAAGAGACCCAGTACTTC
j_gene: TRBJ2-5
d_gene: NA
v_gene: TRBV7-9
abundance: NA

CDR3aa: CASGTSSYNEQFF
CDR3nt: TGTGCCAGCGGGACTTCCTCCTACAATGAGCAGTTCTTC
j_gene: TRBJ2-1
d_gene: NA
v_gene: TRBV19
abundance: NA

CDR3aa: CSRNPTGDYGYTF
CDR3nt: TGCTCCCGAAACCCTACAGGGGACTATGGCTACACCTTC
j_gene: TRBJ1-2
d_gene: TRBD1
v_gene: TRBV29-1
abundance: NA

CDR3aa: CASSLIQGNTEAFF
CDR3nt: TGCGCCAGCAGCTTGATCCAGGGGAACACTGAAGCTTTCTTT
j_gene: TRBJ1-1
d_gene: NA
v_gene: TRBV5-1
abundance: NA

CDR3aa: CASSLYRETDTQYF
CDR3nt: TGCGCCAGCAGCTTATACAGGGAAACAGATACGCAGTATTTT
j_gene: TRBJ2-3
d_gene: NA
v_gene: TRBV5-1
abundance: NA

CDR3aa: CASRPRDTMDTGELFF
CDR3nt: TGTGCCAGCCGACCCCGGGACACGATGGACACCGGGGAGCTGTTTTTT
j_gene: TRBJ2-2
d_gene: NA
v_gene: TRBV5-8
abundance: NA

CDR3aa: CASRTAGDTEAFF
CDR3nt: TGTGCCAGCCGTACAGCTGGGGACACTGAAGCTTTCTTT
j_gene: TRBJ1-1
d_gene: NA
v_gene: TRBV13
abundance: NA

CDR3aa: CASSQTRGDNPYEQYF
CDR3nt: TGTGCCAGCAGCCAGACTAGGGGGGACAACCCCTACGAGCAGTACTTC
j_gene: TRBJ2-7
d_gene: NA
v_gene: TRBV9
abundance: NA

CDR3aa: CASSPPGTGRTGELFF
CDR3nt: TGTGCCAGCAGCCCCCCCGGGACAGGGAGGACCGGGGAGCTGTTTTTT
j_gene: TRBJ2-2
d_gene: TRBD1
v_gene: TRBV9
abundance: NA